The source of this T cell receptor (beta chain) is a study of response to subunit inactivated influenza vaccine (dated by TCRdb to the late 2010s). For the wider study: The study used deep quantitative T cell receptor repertoire profiling to track responses to a trivalent subunit inactivated influenza vaccine.

Library preparation used RT-PCR. Instrument used: Illumina HiSeq 2500. The raw public data were reprocessed by TCRdb itself: fastp quality trimming at Q25, MiXCR clonotype calling, in-frame beta chains only. Rows are unified per CDR3 protein, each entry keeping the most common DNA and genes. The sample yields hundreds of thousands of distinct CDR3 sequences; 12% were counted once. The ten top clones hold more than 8.5% of the sample. V lost 0 bases and J lost 5 bases, and the count of bases not matched to a germline gene is 6. Taken from the germline V gene (reference sequence), the CDR1 and CDR2 loops are DFQATT and SNEGSKA. The CDR3 holds 15 amino acids from the cysteine to the phenylalanine. Only the CDR3 DNA stays, 45 bases, in frame from base 1. This clonotype was seen ten or more times. Its specific antigen is unknown. There are no base qualities to consult, and no much larger clone falls within one base.

The research as a whole found: The authors proposed that each seasonal influenza vaccination may bring in only a limited number of new T cells.

The sequence links TRBV20-1 to TRBJ1-5; the central 8 bases match TRBD1. Sequencing was performed on PBMCs from blood, taken on the day of vaccination. The clonotype was recovered from a man aged 45-65 years who received an inactivated influenza vaccine. Donor details come from another sample of the same person, matched by shared clones. DNA sequence: TGCAGTGCTAGAGATCGTGCACAGGGGGATCAGCCCCAGCATTTT. Its amino acids are CSARDRAQGDQPQHF.